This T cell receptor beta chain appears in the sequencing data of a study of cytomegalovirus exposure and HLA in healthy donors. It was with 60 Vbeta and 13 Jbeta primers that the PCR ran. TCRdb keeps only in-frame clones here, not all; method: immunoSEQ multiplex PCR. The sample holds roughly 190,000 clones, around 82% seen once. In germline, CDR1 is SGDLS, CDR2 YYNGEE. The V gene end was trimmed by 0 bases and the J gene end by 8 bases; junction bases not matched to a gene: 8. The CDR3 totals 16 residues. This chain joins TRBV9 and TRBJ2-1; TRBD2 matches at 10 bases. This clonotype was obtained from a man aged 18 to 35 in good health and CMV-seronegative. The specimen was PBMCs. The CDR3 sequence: CASSVVERGGSDEQFF. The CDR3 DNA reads TGTGCCAGCAGCGTAGTCGAGCGGGGGGGCTCCGATGAGCAGTTCTTC.